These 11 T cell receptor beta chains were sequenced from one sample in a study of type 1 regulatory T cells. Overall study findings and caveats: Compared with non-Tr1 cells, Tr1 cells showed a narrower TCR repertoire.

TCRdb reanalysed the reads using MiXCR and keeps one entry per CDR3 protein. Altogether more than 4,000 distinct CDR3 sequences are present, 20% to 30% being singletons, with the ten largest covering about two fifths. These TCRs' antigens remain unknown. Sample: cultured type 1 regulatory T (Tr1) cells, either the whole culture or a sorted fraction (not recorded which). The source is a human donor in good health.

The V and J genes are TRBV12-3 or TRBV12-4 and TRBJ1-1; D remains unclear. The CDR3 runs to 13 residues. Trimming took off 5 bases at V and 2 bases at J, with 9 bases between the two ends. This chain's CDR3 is CASSAPPNTEAFF. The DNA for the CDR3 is TGTGCCAGCAGTGCCCCCCCCAACACTGAAGCTTTCTTT.

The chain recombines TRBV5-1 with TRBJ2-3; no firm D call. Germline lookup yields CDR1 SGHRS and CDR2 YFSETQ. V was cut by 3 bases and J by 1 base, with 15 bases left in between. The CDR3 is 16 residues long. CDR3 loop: CASSSRTLTGTDTQYF. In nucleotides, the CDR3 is TGCGCCAGCAGCTCCCGAACCTTAACCGGCACAGATACGCAGTATTTT.

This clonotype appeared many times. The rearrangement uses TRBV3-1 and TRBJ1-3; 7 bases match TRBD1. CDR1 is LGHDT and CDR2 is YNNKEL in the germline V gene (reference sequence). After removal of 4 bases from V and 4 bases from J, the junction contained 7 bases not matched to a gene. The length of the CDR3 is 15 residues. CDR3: CASSLNRGIGNTIYF. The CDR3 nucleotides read TGTGCCAGCAGCCTCAACAGGGGTATCGGAAACACCATATATTTT.

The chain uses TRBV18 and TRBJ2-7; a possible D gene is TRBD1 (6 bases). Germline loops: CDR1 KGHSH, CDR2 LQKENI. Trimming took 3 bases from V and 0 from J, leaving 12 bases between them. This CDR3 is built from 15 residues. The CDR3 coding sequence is TGTGCCAGCTCACCGGTAGGGGGTAACTCCTACGAGCAGTACTTC. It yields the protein CASSPVGGNSYEQYF.

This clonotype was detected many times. CDR3 bases: TGTGCCAGCAGCTCCTTTGGGGGCCTAAAGCCTGGGGCCAACGTCCTGACTTTC. This codes for CASSSFGGLKPGANVLTF. The chain uses TRBV11-2 and TRBJ2-6; maybe TRBD1 (6 bases). This CDR3 spans 18 amino acids. Per germline, CDR1 SGHAT and CDR2 FQNNGV. Between the trimmed V and J ends, which lost 4 bases and 2 bases, there was a span of 18 bases.

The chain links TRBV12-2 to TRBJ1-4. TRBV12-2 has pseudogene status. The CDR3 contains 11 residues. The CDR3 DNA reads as TGTGCAAGTCGCTATAAAGGAAAACTGTTTTTT. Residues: CASRYKGKLFF.

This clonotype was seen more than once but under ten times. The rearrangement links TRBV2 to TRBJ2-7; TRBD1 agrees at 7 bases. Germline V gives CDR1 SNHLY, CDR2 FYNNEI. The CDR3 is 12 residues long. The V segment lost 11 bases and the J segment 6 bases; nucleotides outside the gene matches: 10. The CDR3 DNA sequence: TGTGCCGGTAGGGACAGCGTACGCGAGCAGTACTTC. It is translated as CAGRDSVREQYF.

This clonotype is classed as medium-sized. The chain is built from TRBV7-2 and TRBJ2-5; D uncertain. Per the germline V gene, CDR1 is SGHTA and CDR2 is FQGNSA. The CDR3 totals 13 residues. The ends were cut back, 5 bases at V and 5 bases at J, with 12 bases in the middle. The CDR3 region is CASSPYIAETQYF. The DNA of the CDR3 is TGTGCCAGCAGCCCCTATATCGCGGAGACCCAGTACTTC.

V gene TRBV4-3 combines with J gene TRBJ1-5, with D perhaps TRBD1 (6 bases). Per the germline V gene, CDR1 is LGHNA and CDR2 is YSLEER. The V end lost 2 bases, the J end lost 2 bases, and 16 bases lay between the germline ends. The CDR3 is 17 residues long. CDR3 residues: CASSQNINRARNQPQHF. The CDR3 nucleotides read TGCGCCAGCAGCCAAAATATTAACAGGGCTCGCAATCAGCCCCAGCATTTT.

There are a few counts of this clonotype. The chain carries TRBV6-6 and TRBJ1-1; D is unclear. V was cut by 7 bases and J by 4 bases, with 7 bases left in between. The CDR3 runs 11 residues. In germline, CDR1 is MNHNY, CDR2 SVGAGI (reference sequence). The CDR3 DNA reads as TGTGCCAGCAACCGGTTCACTGAAGCTTTCTTT. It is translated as CASNRFTEAFF.

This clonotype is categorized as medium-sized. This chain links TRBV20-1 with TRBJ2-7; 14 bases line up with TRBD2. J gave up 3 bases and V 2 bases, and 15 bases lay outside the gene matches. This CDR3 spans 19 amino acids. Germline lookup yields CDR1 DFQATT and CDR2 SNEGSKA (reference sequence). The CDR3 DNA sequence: TGCAGTGCTAGACCTCCCCTCGGGACTAGCGGGGGCCAAAGCTACGAGCAGTACTTC. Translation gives CSARPPLGTSGGQSYEQYF.